What follows are 10 T cell receptor beta chains derived from one specimen sequenced in a study of blood T cell repertoires in COVID-19. Produced via immunoSEQ multiplex PCR; TCRdb's table is partial and in-frame only. The table shows about 74,000 clones, with almost 90% occurring only once. Sequencing was performed on peripheral blood. The receptors stem from a woman aged 80 or over with acute or convalescent COVID-19.

The CDR3 protein is CASSTTGTGTHEQYF. Here the CDR3 DNA reads TGTGCCAGCAGTACCACCGGGACAGGGACACACGAGCAGTACTTC. V is TRBV6-6 and J is TRBJ2-7, with 9 bases aligning to TRBD1. This CDR3 is built from 15 residues. Germline V lookup: CDR1 MNHNY, CDR2 SVGAGI (reference sequence). V lost 5 bases to trimming and J lost 5 bases; unmatched junction nucleotides: 10.

The rearrangement links TRBV30 to TRBJ1-2, with 7 bases identical to TRBD1. The length of the CDR3 is 12 residues. Per germline, CDR1 GTSNPN and CDR2 SVGIG (reference sequence). The ends lost 1 base at V and 13 bases at J; junction bases unmatched: 9. The chain's CDR3 is CAWSAKADRATF. In DNA form, the CDR3 reads TGTGCCTGGAGTGCAAAAGCCGACAGGGCCACCTTC.

The chain carries TRBV4-3 and TRBJ1-6, with 8 bases aligning to TRBD1. The J segment lost 9 bases and the V segment lost 0 bases, leaving 4 bases of the junction unmatched. Germline loops: CDR1 LGHNA, CDR2 YSLEER. This CDR3 region has 15 residues. CDR3 sequence: CASSQEMTGASPLHF. In nucleotides, the CDR3 is TGCGCCAGCAGCCAAGAAATGACAGGGGCTTCACCCCTCCACTTT.

The gene calls are TRBV9 and TRBJ1-2, with D unresolved. Trimming removed 4 bases at V and 7 bases at J, with 17 bases between. Germline V lookup: CDR1 SGDLS, CDR2 YYNGEE. CDR3 size: 14 residues. The CDR3 coding sequence is TGTGCCAGCAGCCCTACGGACTCCGGAGGTGGCTACACCTTC. Amino acids: CASSPTDSGGGYTF.

CDR3 in amino acids: CASSPYGLAAHYEQYF. CDR3 in DNA: TGTGCCAGCAGCCCCTATGGACTAGCGGCTCATTACGAGCAGTACTTC. This chain connects TRBV11-2 to TRBJ2-7; 10 bases agree with TRBD2. Germline V gene lookup returns CDR1 SGHAT and CDR2 FQNNGV. The CDR3 totals 16 residues. Unmatched junction bases numbered 11, after V lost 5 bases and J lost 4 bases.

The J gene is TRBJ1-1, the V gene TRBV10-3, with TRBD1 matching 11 bases. The CDR3 consists of 15 residues. V was pared by 3 bases and J by 5 bases, with 5 bases of the junction left unmatched. Per germline, CDR1 ENHRY and CDR2 SYGVKD. The CDR3 loop is CAISDSGTGGTEAFF. The CDR3 DNA is TGTGCCATCAGTGACTCCGGGACAGGGGGGACTGAAGCTTTCTTT.

The rearrangement uses TRBV4-1 and TRBJ2-2; TRBD2 matches at 9 bases. The CDR3 is made up of 14 amino acids. The J segment lost 7 bases and the V segment lost 7 bases, leaving 7 bases of the junction unmatched. The V gene's germline CDR1 is MGHRA and CDR2 YSYEKL. The CDR3: CASTLAGVVGELFF. The CDR3 DNA sequence: TGCGCCAGCACCTTAGCGGGAGTGGTCGGGGAGCTGTTTTTT.

J is TRBJ2-1 and V is TRBV7-8; TRBD2 might be the D (5 bases). Germline assignment: CDR1 SGHVS and CDR2 FQNEAQ. Trimming removed 1 base at V and 0 bases at J, with 13 bases between. The CDR3 has 17 residues. For the CDR3, the DNA is TGTGCCAGCAGCTTAGGAGCGGCGGGTAGCTCCTACAATGAGCAGTTCTTC. Translating gives CASSLGAAGSSYNEQFF.

The chain uses TRBV11-3 and TRBJ2-1; 8 nucleotides agree with TRBD2. This CDR3 has 15 residues. V lost 2 bases and J lost 5; bases outside the gene matches: 5. Germline CDR1 SGHNT, CDR2 YENEEA. DNA of the CDR3: TGTGCCAGCAGCTTACAAGCGGGGGCCGACAATGAGCAGTTCTTC. Its protein is CASSLQAGADNEQFF. Using reference TRBV11-3 and TRBJ2-1 for the parts outside the CDR3, the full variable domain is EAGVVQSPRYKIIEKKQPVAFWCNPISGHNTLYWYLQNLGQGPELLIRYENEEAVDDSQLPKDRFSAERLKGVDSTLKIQPAELGDSAVYLCASSLQAGADNEQFFGPGTRLTVL.

The chain combines TRBV5-6 with TRBJ2-1; tentative D call: TRBD2 (5 bases). The CDR3 covers 14 residues. Germline V gene data show CDR1 as SGHDT and CDR2 as YYEEEE. Between the trimmed V and J ends, which lost 4 bases and 3 bases, there was a span of 11 bases. CDR3 in DNA: TGTGCCAGCAGCGTTAGTACTAGCTACAATGAGCAGTTCTTC. It yields the protein CASSVSTSYNEQFF.